The entry below describes one T cell receptor (beta chain). Data came from immunoSEQ multiplex PCR; TCRdb stores just in-frame clones and leaves some out. The data hold 70,000 to 75,000 clones, with 85% to 95% observed a single time. These data originate in a study of technical replicates of blood from a handful of donors. With 4 bases clipped from V and 3 bases from J, the junction kept 5 bases outside the gene matches. Germline V gene sequence: CDR1 SGHNT, CDR2 YYREEE (reference sequence). This CDR3 spans 16 amino acids. This rearrangement joins TRBV5-4 to TRBJ2-7; 15 bases are a match to TRBD2. The sequence came from a human donor in good health. The sample consisted of T cells isolated from PBMCs. This CDR3 reads CASSLGLAGGVYEQYF. The DNA for the CDR3 is TGTGCCAGCAGCCTAGGACTAGCGGGAGGGGTCTACGAGCAGTACTTC.